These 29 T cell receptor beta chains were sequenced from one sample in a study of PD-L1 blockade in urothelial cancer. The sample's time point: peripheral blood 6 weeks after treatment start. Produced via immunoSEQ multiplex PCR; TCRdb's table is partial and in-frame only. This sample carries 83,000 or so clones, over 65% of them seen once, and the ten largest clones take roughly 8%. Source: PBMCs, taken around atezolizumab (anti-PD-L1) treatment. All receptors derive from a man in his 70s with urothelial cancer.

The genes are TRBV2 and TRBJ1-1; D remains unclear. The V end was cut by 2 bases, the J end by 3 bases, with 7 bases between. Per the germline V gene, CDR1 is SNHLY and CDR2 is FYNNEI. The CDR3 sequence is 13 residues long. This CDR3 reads CASSEKGDTEAFF. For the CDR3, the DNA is TGTGCCAGCAGTGAAAAGGGAGACACTGAAGCTTTCTTT.

The CDR3 nucleotides read TGCGCCAGCAGCCAGGCGGGGAAAGAGACCCAGTACTTC. The encoded protein is CASSQAGKETQYF. The chain carries TRBV5-1 and TRBJ2-5; D perhaps matches TRBD2 (6 bases). The CDR3 length is 13 residues. The germline V and J ends were trimmed by 4 bases and 3 bases, with 10 bases remaining between them. Germline V gives CDR1 SGHRS, CDR2 YFSETQ.

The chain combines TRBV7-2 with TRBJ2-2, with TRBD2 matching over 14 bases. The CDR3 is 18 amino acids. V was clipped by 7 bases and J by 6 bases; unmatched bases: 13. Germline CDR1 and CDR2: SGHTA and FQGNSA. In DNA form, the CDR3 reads TGTGCCAGCACCCACCATTCAGAGACTAGCGGGAGGGCCGGGGAGCTGTTTTTT. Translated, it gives CASTHHSETSGRAGELFF.

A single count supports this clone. The chain's CDR3 is CASSSLIYYEQYF. For the CDR3, the DNA is TGCGCCAGCAGCTCACTCATATACTACGAGCAGTACTTC. V is TRBV5-1 and J is TRBJ2-7; the D is unclear. The V end was cut by 3 bases, the J end by 3 bases, with 10 bases between. Per germline, CDR1 SGHRS and CDR2 YFSETQ. The CDR3 runs to 13 residues.

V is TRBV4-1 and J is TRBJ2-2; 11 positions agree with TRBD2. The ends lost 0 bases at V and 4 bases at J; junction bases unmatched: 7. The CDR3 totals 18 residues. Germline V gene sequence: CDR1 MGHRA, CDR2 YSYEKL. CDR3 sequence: CASSQDPGTSGITGELFF. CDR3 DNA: TGCGCCAGCAGCCAAGACCCCGGGACTAGCGGCATCACCGGGGAGCTGTTTTTT.

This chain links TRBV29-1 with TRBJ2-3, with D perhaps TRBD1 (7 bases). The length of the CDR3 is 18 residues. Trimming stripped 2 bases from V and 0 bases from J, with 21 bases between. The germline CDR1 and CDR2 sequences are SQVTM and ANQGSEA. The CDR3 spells CSVERSEGQPISTDTQYF. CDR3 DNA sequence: TGCAGCGTTGAAAGATCGGAGGGACAGCCCATTAGCACAGATACGCAGTATTTT.

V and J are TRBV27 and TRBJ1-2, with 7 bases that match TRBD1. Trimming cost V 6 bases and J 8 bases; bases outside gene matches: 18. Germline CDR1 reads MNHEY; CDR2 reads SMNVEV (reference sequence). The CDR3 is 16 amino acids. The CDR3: CASRSRDRDFRGGYTF. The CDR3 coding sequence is TGTGCCAGCAGATCCCGGGACAGAGACTTCAGGGGCGGCTACACCTTC.

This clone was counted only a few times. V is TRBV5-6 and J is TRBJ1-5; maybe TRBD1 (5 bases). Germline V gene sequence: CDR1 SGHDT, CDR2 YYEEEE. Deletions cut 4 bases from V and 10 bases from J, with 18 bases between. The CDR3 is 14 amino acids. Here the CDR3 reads CASSPSSTDKPQHF. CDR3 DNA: TGTGCCAGCAGCCCCAGCAGCACGGACAAACCCCAGCATTTT. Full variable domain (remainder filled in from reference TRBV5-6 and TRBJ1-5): DAGVTQSPTHLIKTRGQQVTLRCSPKSGHDTVSWYQQALGQGPQFIFQYYEEEERQRGNFPDRFSGHQFPNYSSELNVNALLLGDSALYLCASSPSSTDKPQHFGDGTRLSIL.

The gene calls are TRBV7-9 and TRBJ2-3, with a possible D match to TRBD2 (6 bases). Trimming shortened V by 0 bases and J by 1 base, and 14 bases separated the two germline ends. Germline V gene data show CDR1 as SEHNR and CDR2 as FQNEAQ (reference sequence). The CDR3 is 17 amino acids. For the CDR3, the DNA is TGTGCCAGCAGCTTAGCTAGGGCGGGGTCTGGCACAGATACGCAGTATTTT. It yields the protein CASSLARAGSGTDTQYF.

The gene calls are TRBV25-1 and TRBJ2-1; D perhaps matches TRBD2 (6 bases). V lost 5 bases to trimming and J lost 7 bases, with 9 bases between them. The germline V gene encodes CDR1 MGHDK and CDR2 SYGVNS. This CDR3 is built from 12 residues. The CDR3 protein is CASSYAGNEQFF. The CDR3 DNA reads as TGTGCCAGCAGTTACGCGGGGAATGAGCAGTTCTTC.

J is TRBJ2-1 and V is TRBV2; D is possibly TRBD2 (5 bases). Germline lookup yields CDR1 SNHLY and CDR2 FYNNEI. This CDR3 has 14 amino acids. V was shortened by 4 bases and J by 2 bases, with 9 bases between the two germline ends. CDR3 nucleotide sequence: TGTGCCAGCAGTGTAACGGGAACCTACAATGAGCAGTTCTTC. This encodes CASSVTGTYNEQFF.

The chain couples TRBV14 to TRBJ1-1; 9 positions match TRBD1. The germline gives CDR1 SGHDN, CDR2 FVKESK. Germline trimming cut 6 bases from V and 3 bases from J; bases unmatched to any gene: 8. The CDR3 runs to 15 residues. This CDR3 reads CASSPGTGWHTEAFF. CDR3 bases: TGTGCCAGCAGTCCCGGGACAGGGTGGCACACTGAAGCTTTCTTT.

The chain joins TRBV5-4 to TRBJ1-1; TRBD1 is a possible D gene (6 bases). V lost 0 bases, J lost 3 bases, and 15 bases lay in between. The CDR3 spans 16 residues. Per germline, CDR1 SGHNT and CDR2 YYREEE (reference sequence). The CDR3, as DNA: TGTGCCAGCAGCTTGGGGACAGTGCCTCTATACACTGAAGCTTTCTTT. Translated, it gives CASSLGTVPLYTEAFF.

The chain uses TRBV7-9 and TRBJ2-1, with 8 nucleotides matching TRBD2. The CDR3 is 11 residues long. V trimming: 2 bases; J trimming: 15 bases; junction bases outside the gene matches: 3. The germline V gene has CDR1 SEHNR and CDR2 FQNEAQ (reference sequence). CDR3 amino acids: CASSLSGLGFF. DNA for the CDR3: TGTGCCAGCAGCTTATCGGGACTAGGGTTCTTC. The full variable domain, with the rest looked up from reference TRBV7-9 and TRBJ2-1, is DTGVSQNPRHKITKRGQNVTFRCDPISEHNRLYWYRQTLGQGPEFLTYFQNEAQLEKSRLLSDRFSAERPKGSFSTLEIQRTEQGDSAMYLCASSLSGLGFFGPGTRLTVL.

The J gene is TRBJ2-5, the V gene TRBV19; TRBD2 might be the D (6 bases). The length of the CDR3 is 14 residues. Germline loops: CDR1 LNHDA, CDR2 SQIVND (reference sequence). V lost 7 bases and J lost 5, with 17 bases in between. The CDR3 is CASTGGNSGETQYF. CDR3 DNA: TGTGCCAGTACTGGCGGGAACTCCGGGGAGACCCAGTACTTC.

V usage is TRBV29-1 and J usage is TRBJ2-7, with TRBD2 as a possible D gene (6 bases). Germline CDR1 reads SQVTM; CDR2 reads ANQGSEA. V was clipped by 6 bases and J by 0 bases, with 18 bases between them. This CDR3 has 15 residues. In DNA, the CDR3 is TGCAGCGTGAGAAGCCGGGACTTAGACTCCTACGAGCAGTACTTC. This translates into CSVRSRDLDSYEQYF.

CDR3 loop: CASSFTGVSSEAFF. Written as DNA, the CDR3 is TGTGCCAGCAGTTTCACAGGTGTATCTAGTGAAGCTTTCTTT. The chain uses TRBV27 and TRBJ1-1, with a tentative D call TRBD1 (5 bases). V was trimmed by 3 bases and J by 7 bases, leaving 15 bases between them. The CDR3 covers 14 residues. Looked up from germline, CDR1 is MNHEY and CDR2 is SMNVEV (reference sequence).

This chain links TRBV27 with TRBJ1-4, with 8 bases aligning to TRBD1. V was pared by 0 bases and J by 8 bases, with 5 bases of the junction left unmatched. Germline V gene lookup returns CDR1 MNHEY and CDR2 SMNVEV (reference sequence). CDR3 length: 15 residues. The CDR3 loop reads CASSLSTGESEKLFF. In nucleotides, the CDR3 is TGTGCCAGCAGTTTATCGACAGGGGAGAGCGAAAAACTGTTTTTT.

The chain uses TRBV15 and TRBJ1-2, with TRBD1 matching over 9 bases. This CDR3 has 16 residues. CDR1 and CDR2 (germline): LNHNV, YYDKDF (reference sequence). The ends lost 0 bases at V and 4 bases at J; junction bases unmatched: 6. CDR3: CATSRELDRGIYGYTF. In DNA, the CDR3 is TGTGCCACCAGCAGAGAGTTGGACAGGGGAATCTATGGCTACACCTTC.

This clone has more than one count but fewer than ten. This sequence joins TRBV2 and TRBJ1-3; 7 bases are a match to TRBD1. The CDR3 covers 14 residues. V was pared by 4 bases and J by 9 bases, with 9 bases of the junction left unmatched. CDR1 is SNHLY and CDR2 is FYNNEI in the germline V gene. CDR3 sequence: CASSAETGTGTIYF. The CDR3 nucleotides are TGTGCCAGCAGTGCTGAGACAGGGACTGGCACCATATATTTT.

The CDR3 DNA follows: TGTGCCAGCAGCTTAGGAGACAGGGTGAACACCGGGGAGCTGTTTTTT. Protein sequence: CASSLGDRVNTGELFF. This chain uses TRBV7-9 with TRBJ2-2, with 7 bases matching TRBD1. The CDR3 sequence is 16 residues long. J was trimmed by 1 base and V by 1 base; bases with no gene match: 3. Germline values: CDR1 SEHNR, CDR2 FQNEAQ (reference sequence). Looking up the rest from reference TRBV7-9 and TRBJ2-2 gives the full variable domain: DTGVSQNPRHKITKRGQNVTFRCDPISEHNRLYWYRQTLGQGPEFLTYFQNEAQLEKSRLLSDRFSAERPKGSFSTLEIQRTEQGDSAMYLCASSLGDRVNTGELFFGEGSRLTVL.

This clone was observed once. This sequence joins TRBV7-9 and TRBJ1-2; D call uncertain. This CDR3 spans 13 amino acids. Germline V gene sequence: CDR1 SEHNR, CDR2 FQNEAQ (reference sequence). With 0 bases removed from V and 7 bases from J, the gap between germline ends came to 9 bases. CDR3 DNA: TGTGCCAGCAGCTTAGCCTTAGAGTCTGGCTACACCTTC. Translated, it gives CASSLALESGYTF.

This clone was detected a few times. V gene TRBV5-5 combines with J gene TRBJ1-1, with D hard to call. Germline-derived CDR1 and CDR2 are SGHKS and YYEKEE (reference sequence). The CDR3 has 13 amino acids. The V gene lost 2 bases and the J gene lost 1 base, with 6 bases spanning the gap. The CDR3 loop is CASSFTGNTEAFF. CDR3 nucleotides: TGTGCCAGCAGCTTCACGGGGAACACTGAAGCTTTCTTT. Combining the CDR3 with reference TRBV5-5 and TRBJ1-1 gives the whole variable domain DAGVTQSPTHLIKTRGQQVTLRCSPISGHKSVSWYQQVLGQGPQFIFQYYEKEERGRGNFPDRFSARQFPNYSSELNVNALLLGDSALYLCASSFTGNTEAFFGQGTRLTVV.

The CDR3 region is CASSISGVWTDTQYF. The CDR3 bases are TGTGCCAGTAGTATTAGCGGGGTTTGGACAGATACGCAGTATTTT. This rearrangement joins TRBV19 to TRBJ2-3, with TRBD2 matching 8 bases. Germline V gene sequence: CDR1 LNHDA, CDR2 SQIVND (reference sequence). J was trimmed by 3 bases and V by 3 bases; bases with no gene match: 5. CDR3 length equals 15 residues.

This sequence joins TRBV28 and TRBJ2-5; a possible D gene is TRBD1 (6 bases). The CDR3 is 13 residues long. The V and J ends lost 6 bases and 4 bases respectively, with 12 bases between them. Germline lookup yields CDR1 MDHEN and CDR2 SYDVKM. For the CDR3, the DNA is TGTGCCAGCAGAAACTCAGGGGTAGAGACCCAGTACTTC. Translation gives CASRNSGVETQYF.

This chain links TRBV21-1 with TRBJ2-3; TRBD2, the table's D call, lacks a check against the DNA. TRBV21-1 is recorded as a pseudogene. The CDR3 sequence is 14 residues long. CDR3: CASSTCGGADTQYF. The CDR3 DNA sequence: TGTGCCAGCAGCACGTGCGGGGGGGCAGATACGCAGTATTTT.

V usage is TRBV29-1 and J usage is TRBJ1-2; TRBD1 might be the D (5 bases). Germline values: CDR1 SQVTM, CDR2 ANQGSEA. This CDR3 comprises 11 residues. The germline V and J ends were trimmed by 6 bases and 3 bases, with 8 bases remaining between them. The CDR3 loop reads CSVPRDYGYTF. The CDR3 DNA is TGCAGCGTCCCCAGGGACTATGGCTACACCTTC. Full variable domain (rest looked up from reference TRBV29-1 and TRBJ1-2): SAVISQKPSRDICQRGTSLTIQCQVDSQVTMMFWYRQQPGQSLTLIATANQGSEATYESGFVIDKFPISRPNLTFSTLTVSNMSPEDSSIYLCSVPRDYGYTFGSGTRLTVV.

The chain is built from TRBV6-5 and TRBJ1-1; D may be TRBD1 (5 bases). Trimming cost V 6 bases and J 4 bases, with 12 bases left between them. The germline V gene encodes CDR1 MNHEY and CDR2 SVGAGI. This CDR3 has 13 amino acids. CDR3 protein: CASRSTGRTEAFF. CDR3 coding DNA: TGTGCCAGCAGATCTACAGGCCGCACTGAAGCTTTCTTT.

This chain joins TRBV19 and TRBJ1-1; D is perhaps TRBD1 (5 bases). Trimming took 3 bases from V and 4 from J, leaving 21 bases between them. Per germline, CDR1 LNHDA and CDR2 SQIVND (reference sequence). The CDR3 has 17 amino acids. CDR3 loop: CASSIRDFDRGGTEAFF. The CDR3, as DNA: TGTGCCAGTAGTATTAGAGATTTCGATCGGGGGGGCACTGAAGCTTTCTTT.